This is a list of T cell receptor beta chains from one sample in a study of human T cells and chemical hapten exposure. One entry per CDR3 protein, called by TCRdb with MiXCR from the RACE reads. The data contain about 130,000 distinct CDR3 sequences, about 9.4% of them singletons. The sequenced material came from whole blood. The receptors were gathered from a male donor in good health. Some clones in this sample may be carry-over from other donors' samples. Both conserved end residues are part of each CDR3. D genes are given only for firm matches. For some rows the clone size is stated as once, few or many, or as a class when expanded; others skip it.

clone size: .; V gene: TRBV20-1; D gene: TRBD2; J gene: TRBJ2-5; CDR3 DNA: TGCAGTGCTAGACTGGGACTAGCTCAAGAGACCCAGTACTTC; CDR3 protein: CSARLGLAQETQYF
clone size: .; V gene: TRBV20-1; D gene: TRBD2; J gene: TRBJ2-7; CDR3 DNA: TGCAGTGCTCCGACTAGCGGGGCCTACGAGCAGTACTTC; CDR3 protein: CSAPTSGAYEQYF
clone size: few; V gene: TRBV7-2; D gene: TRBD1; J gene: TRBJ2-3; CDR3 DNA: TGTGCCAGCAGCTCGTCAGGGGGCGTAACAGATACGCAGTATTTT; CDR3 protein: CASSSSGGVTDTQYF
clone size: .; V gene: TRBV30; D gene: .; J gene: TRBJ2-5; CDR3 DNA: TGTGCCTGGAGCCCTTGGGGACCGCAAGAGACCCAGTACTTC; CDR3 protein: CAWSPWGPQETQYF
clone size: .; V gene: TRBV7-8; D gene: TRBD1; J gene: TRBJ1-5; CDR3 DNA: TGTGCCAGCAGCTTCGACAGGGGTCGTCAGCCCCAGCATTTT; CDR3 protein: CASSFDRGRQPQHF
clone size: few; V gene: TRBV29-1; D gene: TRBD2; J gene: TRBJ2-3; CDR3 DNA: TGCAGCGTTGAAGGGGGCCGTTGGACTAGCGGGGGGGCCGGCACAGATACGCAGTATTTT; CDR3 protein: CSVEGGRWTSGGAGTDTQYF
clone size: many; V gene: TRBV12-3/TRBV12-4; D gene: .; J gene: TRBJ2-7; CDR3 DNA: TGTGCCAGCAGCCGGACCTACGAGCAGTACTTC; CDR3 protein: CASSRTYEQYF
clone size: few; V gene: TRBV30; D gene: .; J gene: TRBJ2-3; CDR3 DNA: TGTGCCTGGAGTGAGTCCTCGGATACGCAGTATTTT; CDR3 protein: CAWSESSDTQYF
clone size: many; V gene: TRBV20-1; D gene: TRBD2; J gene: TRBJ2-7; CDR3 DNA: TGCAGTGCTCGGCTAGCGGGCCGACTCTACGAGCAGTACTTC; CDR3 protein: CSARLAGRLYEQYF
clone size: .; V gene: TRBV4-1; D gene: TRBD1; J gene: TRBJ1-5; CDR3 DNA: TGCGCCAGCAGACCCACAGGGGGGGCACAGCCCCAGCATTTT; CDR3 protein: CASRPTGGAQPQHF
clone size: .; V gene: TRBV5-6; D gene: .; J gene: TRBJ2-5; CDR3 DNA: TGTGCCAGCAGCTTGGGGCAGCCACAAGAGACCCAGTACTTC; CDR3 protein: CASSLGQPQETQYF
clone size: .; V gene: TRBV21-1; D gene: .; J gene: TRBJ2-2; CDR3 DNA: TGTGCCAGCAGCAAGCGGGGAAACACCGGGGAGCTGTTTTTT; CDR3 protein: CASSKRGNTGELFF
clone size: many; V gene: TRBV6-6; D gene: .; J gene: TRBJ2-7; CDR3 DNA: TGTGCCAGCAGTTACTCTCTTGCCCGCTCCTACGAGCAGTACTTC; CDR3 protein: CASSYSLARSYEQYF
clone size: many; V gene: TRBV20-1; D gene: .; J gene: TRBJ2-1; CDR3 DNA: TGCAGTGCTCCGGGACGGACGGACTCCTACAATGAGCAGTTCTTC; CDR3 protein: CSAPGRTDSYNEQFF
clone size: .; V gene: TRBV29-1; D gene: TRBD2; J gene: TRBJ2-1; CDR3 DNA: TGCAGCGTTCTCCCGCAGCGGGGTGGGGAGCAGTTCTTC; CDR3 protein: CSVLPQRGGEQFF
clone size: few; V gene: TRBV2; D gene: .; J gene: TRBJ2-5; CDR3 DNA: TGTGCCAGCAGTGAAGAAGGCCTCCTTACCCAGTACTTC; CDR3 protein: CASSEEGLLTQYF
clone size: few; V gene: TRBV6-5; D gene: TRBD1; J gene: TRBJ1-1; CDR3 DNA: TGTGCCAGCAGCCGCACCCCAGGGGGCGGCACTGAAGCTTTCTTT; CDR3 protein: CASSRTPGGGTEAFF
clone size: few; V gene: TRBV10-3; D gene: .; J gene: TRBJ2-1; CDR3 DNA: TGTGCCATCAGTGAGTCTGGGGGCCCCTACAATGAGCAGTTCTTC; CDR3 protein: CAISESGGPYNEQFF
clone size: .; V gene: TRBV3-1; D gene: .; J gene: TRBJ2-2; CDR3 DNA: TGTGCCAGCAGCCAATACAGGGCCACGGGGGAGCTGTTTTTT; CDR3 protein: CASSQYRATGELFF
clone size: .; V gene: TRBV11-2; D gene: TRBD1; J gene: TRBJ2-2; CDR3 DNA: TGTGCCAGCAGCTTATCCGGGACAGGGAATCCTCGAATGAACACCGGGGAGCTGTTTTTT; CDR3 protein: CASSLSGTGNPRMNTGELFF
clone size: many; V gene: TRBV10-3; D gene: TRBD1; J gene: TRBJ1-1; CDR3 DNA: TGTGCCACCTCCCCGACAGGGGTTCGCCAGAGGATGAACACTGAAGCTTTCTTT; CDR3 protein: CATSPTGVRQRMNTEAFF
clone size: few; V gene: TRBV9; D gene: TRBD2; J gene: TRBJ2-5; CDR3 DNA: TGTGCCAGCAGCGTAGGTTGGGACGGGACTACCGGAGAGACCCAGTACTTC; CDR3 protein: CASSVGWDGTTGETQYF
clone size: many; V gene: TRBV20-1; D gene: .; J gene: TRBJ1-2; CDR3 DNA: TGCAGTGCCGCATTTTCGAGGACTTATGGCTACACCTTC; CDR3 protein: CSAAFSRTYGYTF
clone size: many; V gene: TRBV5-6; D gene: .; J gene: TRBJ1-5; CDR3 DNA: TGTGCCAGCAGCTTGGGTTCTCAGCCCCAGCATTTT; CDR3 protein: CASSLGSQPQHF
clone size: .; V gene: TRBV11-2; D gene: .; J gene: TRBJ2-1; CDR3 DNA: TGTGCCAGCAGGCAGGGGACTTTGTTCCTAGACAATGAGCAGTTCTTC; CDR3 protein: CASRQGTLFLDNEQFF
clone size: few; V gene: TRBV7-2; D gene: .; J gene: TRBJ2-5; CDR3 DNA: TGTGCCAGCAGCTTAGTATCCGGCAGTGAGACCCAGTACTTC; CDR3 protein: CASSLVSGSETQYF
clone size: few; V gene: TRBV4-3; D gene: TRBD1; J gene: TRBJ1-5; CDR3 DNA: TGCGCCAGCAGCCAAGGAGTGTTAGGGACAGGGGGCCAGCCCCAGCATTTT; CDR3 protein: CASSQGVLGTGGQPQHF
clone size: .; V gene: TRBV9; D gene: .; J gene: TRBJ1-5; CDR3 DNA: TGTGCCAGCAGCGTAGGTCCCGGATATCAGCCCCAGCATTTT; CDR3 protein: CASSVGPGYQPQHF
clone size: few; V gene: TRBV19; D gene: TRBD2; J gene: TRBJ2-5; CDR3 DNA: TGTGCCAGTATGGGAGGGACGGAGACCCAGTACTTC; CDR3 protein: CASMGGTETQYF
clone size: few; V gene: TRBV5-1; D gene: TRBD1; J gene: TRBJ1-2; CDR3 DNA: TGCGCCAGCAGCCCGGGACAGGGGGCGGCTGGCTACACCTTC; CDR3 protein: CASSPGQGAAGYTF
clone size: few; V gene: TRBV18; D gene: .; J gene: TRBJ2-7; CDR3 DNA: TGTGCCAGCTCACCTCTACAGGGTGGATACGAGCAGTACTTC; CDR3 protein: CASSPLQGGYEQYF
clone size: few; V gene: TRBV5-4; D gene: TRBD1; J gene: TRBJ2-7; CDR3 DNA: TGTGCCAGCAGCCCGGCGAGGGACAGGTTATCCTACGAGCAGTACTTC; CDR3 protein: CASSPARDRLSYEQYF
clone size: .; V gene: TRBV29-1; D gene: .; J gene: TRBJ2-2; CDR3 DNA: TGCAGCGTTGAAGGGAAGAACACCGGGGAGCTGTTTTTT; CDR3 protein: CSVEGKNTGELFF
clone size: few; V gene: TRBV7-2; D gene: .; J gene: TRBJ2-6; CDR3 DNA: TGTGCCAACGCTTTCTCTGGGGCCAACGTCCTGACTTTC; CDR3 protein: CANAFSGANVLTF
clone size: many; V gene: TRBV29-1; D gene: .; J gene: TRBJ2-7; CDR3 DNA: TGCAGCGTTGAGTATTTGGCGGGGAGCTCCTACGAGCAGTACTTC; CDR3 protein: CSVEYLAGSSYEQYF
clone size: .; V gene: TRBV14; D gene: .; J gene: TRBJ2-1; CDR3 DNA: TGTACCAGCTCACAAGGGCGGAAGGGTAGGAGGGATGAGCAGTTCTTC; CDR3 protein: CTSSQGRKGRRDEQFF
clone size: .; V gene: TRBV2; D gene: TRBD2; J gene: TRBJ2-4; CDR3 DNA: TGTGCCAGCAGGGATAAAAGCGGGAGGGCCGAAAACATTCAGTACTTC; CDR3 protein: CASRDKSGRAENIQYF
clone size: few; V gene: TRBV29-1; D gene: TRBD1; J gene: TRBJ1-4; CDR3 DNA: TGCAGCGTTGAAGGGGACAGTACTTCTAATGAAAAACTGTTTTTT; CDR3 protein: CSVEGDSTSNEKLFF
clone size: many; V gene: TRBV7-3; D gene: TRBD1; J gene: TRBJ2-7; CDR3 DNA: TGTGCCAGCAGCCCCCGGGGACAGGGACCCTACGAGCAGTACTTC; CDR3 protein: CASSPRGQGPYEQYF
clone size: few; V gene: TRBV5-6; D gene: TRBD1; J gene: TRBJ1-6; CDR3 DNA: TGTGCCAGCAGCTTAGGACAGGGGAGAGTAAATTCACCCCTCCACTTT; CDR3 protein: CASSLGQGRVNSPLHF
clone size: few; V gene: TRBV20-1; D gene: TRBD2; J gene: TRBJ2-7; CDR3 DNA: TGCAGTGCTAGCCAGGGACTAGCGGGACCCTACGAGCAGTACTTC; CDR3 protein: CSASQGLAGPYEQYF